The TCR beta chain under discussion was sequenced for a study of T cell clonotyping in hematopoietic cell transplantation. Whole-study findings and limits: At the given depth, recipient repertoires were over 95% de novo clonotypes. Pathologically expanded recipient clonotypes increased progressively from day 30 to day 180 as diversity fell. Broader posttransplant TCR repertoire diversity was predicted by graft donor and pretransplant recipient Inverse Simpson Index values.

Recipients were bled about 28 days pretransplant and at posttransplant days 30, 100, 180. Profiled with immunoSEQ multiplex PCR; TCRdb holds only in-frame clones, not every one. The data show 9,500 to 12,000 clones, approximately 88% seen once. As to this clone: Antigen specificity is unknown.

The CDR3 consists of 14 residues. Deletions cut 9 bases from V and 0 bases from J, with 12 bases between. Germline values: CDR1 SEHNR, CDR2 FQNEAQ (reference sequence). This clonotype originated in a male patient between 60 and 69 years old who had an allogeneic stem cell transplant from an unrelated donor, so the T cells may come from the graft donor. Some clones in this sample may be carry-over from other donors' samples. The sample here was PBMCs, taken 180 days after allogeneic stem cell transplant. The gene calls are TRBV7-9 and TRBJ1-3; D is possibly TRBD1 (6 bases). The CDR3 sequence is CASQGPYSGNTIYF. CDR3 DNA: TGTGCCAGTCAGGGGCCCTACTCTGGAAACACCATATATTTT.